The rows below give T cell receptor beta chains drawn from one sample of a study of CD4 T cells in relation to SARS-CoV-2 and coronaviruses. Clones were read by immunoSEQ multiplex PCR, and TCRdb kept only the in-frame ones, dropping some. Of some 11,000 clones listed, over 70% were seen once; the top ten hold approximately 2.1%. The specimen was naive CD4+ T cells from PBMCs. All receptors derive from an adult with COVID-19. Each CDR3 is given with its conserved first and last residue. Fields, in order: V gene, D gene, CDR3 length, clone size, J gene, CDR3 protein, CDR3 DNA. The D gene is left open where the match is weak. Clone size is stated in some rows and not others, as once, few, many or a class when expanded.

V gene: TRBV5-4
D gene: .
CDR3 length: 14
clone size: few
J gene: TRBJ1-1
CDR3 protein: CASSTRGESTEAFF
CDR3 DNA: TGTGCCAGCAGCACCCGGGGAGAGAGCACTGAAGCTTTCTTT

V gene: TRBV30
D gene: TRBD2
CDR3 length: 19
clone size: .
J gene: TRBJ2-2
CDR3 protein: CAWSDRGLAVALDTGELFF
CDR3 DNA: TGTGCCTGGAGTGACCGAGGACTAGCGGTCGCTCTCGACACCGGGGAGCTGTTTTTT

V gene: TRBV7-7
D gene: TRBD1
CDR3 length: 16
clone size: .
J gene: TRBJ2-2
CDR3 protein: CASSLLRGPNTGELFF
CDR3 DNA: TGTGCTAGCAGCTTGCTCAGGGGGCCGAACACCGGGGAGCTGTTTTTT

V gene: TRBV19
D gene: TRBD1
CDR3 length: 16
clone size: .
J gene: TRBJ1-2
CDR3 protein: CASSIRGQGALGGYTF
CDR3 DNA: TGTGCCAGTAGTATAAGAGGACAGGGGGCGTTGGGGGGCTACACCTTC

V gene: TRBV11-2
D gene: .
CDR3 length: 17
clone size: .
J gene: TRBJ2-1
CDR3 protein: CASSLERGAEVGNEQFF
CDR3 DNA: TGTGCCAGCAGCTTGGAAAGGGGGGCAGAGGTTGGCAATGAGCAGTTCTTC

V gene: TRBV6-2/TRBV6-3
D gene: TRBD2
CDR3 length: 15
clone size: .
J gene: TRBJ2-1
CDR3 protein: CASSITSGAYNEQFF
CDR3 DNA: TGTGCCAGCAGTATCACTAGCGGGGCCTACAATGAGCAGTTCTTC

V gene: TRBV7-9
D gene: .
CDR3 length: 14
clone size: .
J gene: TRBJ2-7
CDR3 protein: CASSLAGSSYEQYF
CDR3 DNA: TGTGCCAGCAGCTTAGCGGGCAGCTCCTACGAGCAGTACTTC

V gene: TRBV6-5
D gene: .
CDR3 length: 14
clone size: .
J gene: TRBJ1-3
CDR3 protein: CASRNTGSGNTIYF
CDR3 DNA: TGTGCCAGCAGGAACACAGGGTCCGGAAACACCATATATTTT

V gene: TRBV3-1/TRBV3-2
D gene: TRBD1
CDR3 length: 17
clone size: .
J gene: TRBJ2-2
CDR3 protein: CASSSYAGGANTGELFF
CDR3 DNA: TGTGCCAGCAGCTCCTACGCAGGGGGTGCGAACACCGGGGAGCTGTTTTTT

V gene: TRBV11-3
D gene: .
CDR3 length: 13
clone size: .
J gene: TRBJ2-7
CDR3 protein: CASSLGLNYEQYF
CDR3 DNA: TGTGCCAGCAGCCTGGGACTTAACTACGAGCAGTACTTC

V gene: TRBV18
D gene: TRBD1
CDR3 length: 18
clone size: .
J gene: TRBJ2-3
CDR3 protein: CASSPGQGPVASTDTQYF
CDR3 DNA: TGTGCCAGCTCACCAGGACAGGGGCCCGTTGCTAGCACAGATACGCAGTATTTT

V gene: TRBV3-1/TRBV3-2
D gene: .
CDR3 length: 14
clone size: .
J gene: TRBJ2-5
CDR3 protein: CASSQDAGLGTQYF
CDR3 DNA: TGTGCCAGCAGCCAAGATGCCGGGTTGGGGACCCAGTACTTC

V gene: TRBV5-1
D gene: .
CDR3 length: 15
clone size: .
J gene: TRBJ2-5
CDR3 protein: CASSSPQRKQETQYF
CDR3 DNA: TGCGCCAGCAGCTCTCCTCAGCGGAAACAAGAGACCCAGTACTTC

V gene: TRBV29-1
D gene: TRBD1
CDR3 length: 14
clone size: .
J gene: TRBJ2-7
CDR3 protein: CSVSPGQGRYEQYF
CDR3 DNA: TGCAGCGTGTCGCCGGGACAGGGGAGGTACGAGCAGTACTTC

V gene: TRBV27
D gene: .
CDR3 length: 13
clone size: .
J gene: TRBJ2-5
CDR3 protein: CASGIADKETQYF
CDR3 DNA: TGTGCCAGCGGCATAGCGGACAAAGAGACCCAGTACTTC

V gene: TRBV18
D gene: TRBD1
CDR3 length: 14
clone size: .
J gene: TRBJ1-2
CDR3 protein: CASSPGQGDYGYTF
CDR3 DNA: TGTGCCAGCTCACCGGGACAGGGGGACTATGGCTACACCTTC

V gene: TRBV28
D gene: .
CDR3 length: 16
clone size: .
J gene: TRBJ2-2
CDR3 protein: CASSLSGQGMRGELFF
CDR3 DNA: TGTGCCAGCAGTTTATCAGGTCAGGGGATGAGAGGGGAGCTGTTTTTT

V gene: TRBV3-1/TRBV3-2
D gene: .
CDR3 length: 11
clone size: .
J gene: TRBJ2-1
CDR3 protein: CASSQGGEQFF
CDR3 DNA: TGTGCCAGCAGCCAAGGCGGGGAGCAGTTCTTC

V gene: TRBV29-1
D gene: .
CDR3 length: 13
clone size: .
J gene: TRBJ2-7
CDR3 protein: CSVDQRGFSQQYF
CDR3 DNA: TGCAGCGTTGACCAAAGGGGGTTCAGTCAGCAGTACTTC

V gene: TRBV3-1/TRBV3-2
D gene: .
CDR3 length: 12
clone size: .
J gene: TRBJ2-7
CDR3 protein: CASSQSPYEQYF
CDR3 DNA: TGTGCCAGCAGCCAATCCCCGTACGAGCAGTACTTC

V gene: TRBV6-6
D gene: TRBD1
CDR3 length: 16
clone size: .
J gene: TRBJ2-2
CDR3 protein: CASRKQGAPNTGELFF
CDR3 DNA: TGTGCCAGCAGAAAACAGGGGGCCCCGAACACCGGGGAGCTGTTTTTT

V gene: TRBV24-1
D gene: .
CDR3 length: 16
clone size: .
J gene: TRBJ2-6
CDR3 protein: CATSDPQGPGANVLTF
CDR3 DNA: TGTGCCACCAGTGACCCGCAGGGACCTGGGGCCAACGTCCTGACTTTC

V gene: TRBV7-8
D gene: .
CDR3 length: 14
clone size: .
J gene: TRBJ1-1
CDR3 protein: CASSLVGGDTEAFF
CDR3 DNA: TGTGCCAGCAGCTTAGTTGGGGGGGACACTGAAGCTTTCTTT

V gene: TRBV28
D gene: TRBD1
CDR3 length: 18
clone size: .
J gene: TRBJ2-7
CDR3 protein: CASSSPSLGQGSSYEQYF
CDR3 DNA: TGTGCCAGCAGTTCCCCATCGTTGGGACAGGGGAGCTCCTACGAGCAGTACTTC

V gene: TRBV5-1
D gene: TRBD1
CDR3 length: 15
clone size: .
J gene: TRBJ1-1
CDR3 protein: CASSTGQGAKTEAFF
CDR3 DNA: TGCGCCAGCAGTACCGGACAGGGGGCTAAGACTGAAGCTTTCTTT

V gene: TRBV5-1
D gene: .
CDR3 length: 13
clone size: .
J gene: TRBJ1-5
CDR3 protein: CASSLSGDQPQHF
CDR3 DNA: TGCGCCAGCAGCTTGTCTGGGGATCAGCCCCAGCATTTT

V gene: TRBV13
D gene: .
CDR3 length: 12
clone size: .
J gene: TRBJ2-5
CDR3 protein: CASRGAGETQYF
CDR3 DNA: TGTGCCAGCCGGGGGGCGGGTGAGACCCAGTACTTC

V gene: TRBV4-1
D gene: .
CDR3 length: 14
clone size: .
J gene: TRBJ1-1
CDR3 protein: CASSTRTENTEAFF
CDR3 DNA: TGCGCCAGCAGCACACGGACGGAGAACACTGAAGCTTTCTTT

V gene: TRBV5-1
D gene: .
CDR3 length: 15
clone size: .
J gene: TRBJ1-4
CDR3 protein: CASSYSAPGVEKLFF
CDR3 DNA: TGCGCCAGCAGCTATTCTGCACCTGGGGTCGAAAAACTGTTTTTT

V gene: TRBV5-1
D gene: TRBD1
CDR3 length: 13
clone size: .
J gene: TRBJ2-5
CDR3 protein: CASSSTGSETQYF
CDR3 DNA: TGCGCCAGCAGCTCGACAGGGTCGGAGACCCAGTACTTC

V gene: TRBV20-1
D gene: .
CDR3 length: 11
clone size: .
J gene: TRBJ2-3
CDR3 protein: CSATSADTQYF
CDR3 DNA: TGCAGTGCCACGAGCGCAGATACGCAGTATTTT

V gene: TRBV3-1/TRBV3-2
D gene: TRBD2
CDR3 length: 16
clone size: .
J gene: TRBJ2-3
CDR3 protein: CASSLQPGLATDTQYF
CDR3 DNA: TGTGCCAGCAGCCTACAACCGGGACTAGCGACAGATACGCAGTATTTT

V gene: TRBV9
D gene: .
CDR3 length: 21
clone size: .
J gene: TRBJ1-4
CDR3 protein: CASSASREGRAGSATNEKLFF
CDR3 DNA: TGTGCCAGCAGCGCCAGCCGTGAGGGTCGGGCCGGGTCGGCAACTAATGAAAAACTGTTTTTT

V gene: TRBV25-1
D gene: .
CDR3 length: 15
clone size: .
J gene: TRBJ2-2
CDR3 protein: CASSSRGGGPGELFF
CDR3 DNA: TGTGCCAGCAGTTCCAGAGGAGGGGGTCCCGGGGAGCTGTTTTTT

V gene: TRBV7-3
D gene: .
CDR3 length: 13
clone size: once
J gene: TRBJ2-1
CDR3 protein: CASSRGPNNEQFF
CDR3 DNA: TGTGCCAGCAGCCGGGGGCCAAACAATGAGCAGTTCTTC

V gene: TRBV19
D gene: TRBD2
CDR3 length: 15
clone size: .
J gene: TRBJ2-5
CDR3 protein: CASSVERGRQETQYF
CDR3 DNA: TGTGCCAGTAGTGTCGAGCGGGGGAGGCAAGAGACCCAGTACTTC

V gene: TRBV11-2
D gene: .
CDR3 length: 16
clone size: .
J gene: TRBJ2-1
CDR3 protein: CASSRPTRGGDNEQFF
CDR3 DNA: TGTGCCAGCAGCCGACCAACTCGAGGGGGGGACAATGAGCAGTTCTTC

V gene: TRBV7-2
D gene: .
CDR3 length: 15
clone size: .
J gene: TRBJ2-5
CDR3 protein: CASSLDRLIQETQYF
CDR3 DNA: TGTGCCAGCAGCTTAGATCGGCTAATCCAAGAGACCCAGTACTTC

V gene: TRBV5-1
D gene: .
CDR3 length: 15
clone size: once
J gene: TRBJ1-1
CDR3 protein: CASSFGRVGNTEAFF
CDR3 DNA: TGCGCCAGCAGCTTTGGCCGGGTGGGGAACACTGAAGCTTTCTTT

V gene: TRBV19
D gene: TRBD1
CDR3 length: 16
clone size: .
J gene: TRBJ2-1
CDR3 protein: CASSKTDRGLLNEQFF
CDR3 DNA: TGTGCCAGTAGTAAAACGGACAGGGGTCTCCTCAATGAGCAGTTCTTC

V gene: TRBV7-8
D gene: TRBD1
CDR3 length: 15
clone size: few
J gene: TRBJ1-6
CDR3 protein: CASSTDRAGNSPLHF
CDR3 DNA: TGTGCCAGCAGCACCGACAGGGCGGGTAATTCACCCCTCCACTTT

V gene: TRBV5-1
D gene: .
CDR3 length: 14
clone size: .
J gene: TRBJ2-5
CDR3 protein: CASSWEGGKETQYF
CDR3 DNA: TGCGCCAGCAGCTGGGAGGGGGGGAAGGAGACCCAGTACTTC